One TCR beta chain is described in this entry. The CDR3 length is 16 residues. V was clipped by 1 base and J by 4 bases, with 14 bases between them. The germline V gene encodes CDR1 MGHRA and CDR2 YSYEKL. This specimen belongs to a study of blood T cell repertoires in COVID-19. Study context: Specimens from acute and convalescent COVID-19 originated in the United States, Italy and Spain.

Some clones are missing from TCRdb's copy, which holds only in-frame ones; the method was immunoSEQ multiplex PCR. The sample lists around 310,000 clones; about 89% were seen once. The sequencing sample was made of PBMCs or T cells enriched from blood (not recorded which). The chain links TRBV4-1 to TRBJ1-3; possibly TRBD1 for D (6 bases). The TCR was taken from a woman in her thirties or forties who had recovered from COVID-19. The DNA of the CDR3 is TGCGCCAGCAGCCAAGTGGCAGGGGCGCCGGGAAACACCATATATTTT. Translating gives CASSQVAGAPGNTIYF.